Following are 30 T cell receptor beta chains from one sample sequenced in a study of shared clonotypes between healthy human individuals. Profiling relied on immunoSEQ multiplex PCR, and the TCRdb table lists in-frame clones only, not all of them. The sample lists roughly 650,000 clones, less than 98% seen once, with about 0.057% in the top ten. The sample consisted of naive CD4+ T cells sorted from blood. Documented subset: CD45RA+ positively selected. The receptors originated from a woman in her 30s in good health.

The gene calls are TRBV27 and TRBJ2-1, with TRBD2 identical over 11 bases. The J segment lost 7 bases and the V segment lost 5 bases, leaving 10 bases of the junction unmatched. Germline V gives CDR1 MNHEY, CDR2 SMNVEV (reference sequence). This CDR3 has 16 residues. CDR3 region: CASSRTSTSGRNEQFF. The DNA for the CDR3 is TGTGCCAGCAGTCGGACCTCAACTAGCGGGAGAAATGAGCAGTTCTTC.

This sequence joins TRBV28 and TRBJ1-4, with unresolved D. The CDR3 length is 11 residues. Trimming cost V 2 bases and J 10 bases, with 5 bases left between them. Germline values: CDR1 MDHEN, CDR2 SYDVKM. The CDR3 is CASSLIGKLFF. The CDR3 DNA is TGTGCCAGCAGTTTAATCGGAAAACTGTTTTTT.

The V and J genes are TRBV11-2 and TRBJ2-5; 7 nucleotides align to TRBD2. With V trimmed by 5 bases and J by 5 bases, 11 bases remained unmatched. The CDR3 has 15 residues. The germline gives CDR1 SGHAT, CDR2 FQNNGV. The CDR3, as DNA: TGTGCCAGCAGCCCGCAGACTAGCTCCTGGGAGACCCAGTACTTC. As protein: CASSPQTSSWETQYF. Looking up the rest from reference TRBV11-2 and TRBJ2-5 gives the full variable domain: EAGVAQSPRYKIIEKRQSVAFWCNPISGHATLYWYQQILGQGPKLLIQFQNNGVVDDSQLPKDRFSAERLKGVDSTLKIQPAKLEDSAVYLCASSPQTSSWETQYFGPGTRLLVL.

In DNA form, the CDR3 reads TGTGCCAGCAGCTCCACCTCGGGACTAAGAAAAGAGACCCAGTACTTC. Its translation is CASSSTSGLRKETQYF. The V gene is TRBV7-8, the J gene TRBJ2-5, with TRBD2 matching over 7 bases. The germline gives CDR1 SGHVS, CDR2 FQNEAQ. CDR3 length equals 16 residues. V was pared by 4 bases and J by 3 bases, with 11 bases of the junction left unmatched.

Of note for this clone: Other DNA sequences within the sample encode an identical CDR3. This sequence joins TRBV11-2 and TRBJ2-1, with 13 bases aligning to TRBD2. The CDR3 has 16 amino acids. Trimming cost V 4 bases and J 0 bases; bases outside gene matches: 0. The germline V gene has CDR1 SGHAT and CDR2 FQNNGV. CDR3 loop: CASSWTSGSSYNEQFF. DNA for the CDR3: TGTGCCAGCAGCTGGACTAGCGGGAGCTCCTACAATGAGCAGTTCTTC.

This clone has a single count. The rearrangement joins TRBV11-2 to TRBJ1-5; 8 nucleotides align to TRBD1. Germline V CDR1 and CDR2: SGHAT, FQNNGV. The CDR3 contains 16 residues. The V and J ends lost 5 bases and 0 bases, in that order; junction bases with no gene match: 6. The DNA of the CDR3 is TGTGCCAGCAGCCTGTACGGACAGGGTAGCAATCAGCCCCAGCATTTT. This encodes CASSLYGQGSNQPQHF. The full variable domain, with the rest looked up from reference TRBV11-2 and TRBJ1-5, is EAGVAQSPRYKIIEKRQSVAFWCNPISGHATLYWYQQILGQGPKLLIQFQNNGVVDDSQLPKDRFSAERLKGVDSTLKIQPAKLEDSAVYLCASSLYGQGSNQPQHFGDGTRLSIL.

This clone was seen only a few times. V usage is TRBV2 and J usage is TRBJ1-5; 9 bases fit TRBD1. Per the germline V gene, CDR1 is SNHLY and CDR2 is FYNNEI. J was trimmed by 7 bases and V by 8 bases; bases with no gene match: 6. The CDR3 is made up of 13 amino acids. The CDR3 is CASGGQGTQPQHF. CDR3 DNA: TGTGCCAGCGGAGGACAGGGGACCCAGCCCCAGCATTTT.

The genes are TRBV27 and TRBJ1-5; D not certain. V was clipped by 2 bases and J by 10 bases, with 12 bases between them. The CDR3 contains 13 residues. Germline V gene lookup returns CDR1 MNHEY and CDR2 SMNVEV (reference sequence). In DNA form, the CDR3 reads TGTGCCAGCAGTTTAGTCAGCCCGTCTCCCCAGCATTTT. Its protein product is CASSLVSPSPQHF.

The sample holds one count of this clone. V and J are TRBV2 and TRBJ2-1; 8 bases fit TRBD2. CDR3 length equals 13 residues. The germline V gene encodes CDR1 SNHLY and CDR2 FYNNEI. J was trimmed by 12 bases and V by 4 bases; bases with no gene match: 8. CDR3 DNA sequence: TGTGCCAGCAGTGTCGAAGCGGGAGAGGTGCAGTTCTTC. Protein sequence: CASSVEAGEVQFF.

The V call is TRBV5-1, the J call TRBJ2-5; a weak D match, TRBD2 (6 bases). The CDR3 totals 16 residues. Germline V lookup: CDR1 SGHRS, CDR2 YFSETQ. The V gene lost 2 bases and the J gene lost 4 bases, with 18 bases spanning the gap. CDR3 protein: CASSFSLGKRAETQYF. In DNA, the CDR3 is TGCGCCAGCAGCTTCTCATTGGGAAAGCGGGCAGAGACCCAGTACTTC. The whole variable domain, filled in from reference TRBV5-1 and TRBJ2-5, reads KAGVTQTPRYLIKTRGQQVTLSCSPISGHRSVSWYQQTPGQGLQFLFEYFSETQRNKGNFPGRFSGRQFSNSRSEMNVSTLELGDSALYLCASSFSLGKRAETQYFGPGTRLLVL.

The chain uses TRBV2 and TRBJ1-2; TRBD1 aligns across 10 bases. The CDR3 runs 17 residues. V shed 6 bases and J 4 bases; nucleotides not matched to a gene: 14. The V gene's germline CDR1 is SNHLY and CDR2 FYNNEI. The CDR3 DNA is TGTGCCAGCAGACCGGGGTCCCGACAGGGGGCCGTCTATGGCTACACCTTC. It specifies CASRPGSRQGAVYGYTF.

CDR3 bases: TGTGCCAGCAGCCATAACAGGGGCACAACTAATGAAAAACTGTTTTTT. Translating it yields CASSHNRGTTNEKLFF. The chain has TRBV14 and TRBJ1-4; 7 bases align to TRBD1. The CDR3 runs to 16 residues. The trim removed 3 bases at V and 0 bases at J, leaving 4 bases unmatched. The germline V gene has CDR1 SGHDN and CDR2 FVKESK.

This rearrangement joins TRBV5-6 to TRBJ2-5, with 8 bases matching TRBD2. Losses at the gene ends were 4 bases for V and 11 bases for J; bases not matched to a gene: 10. This CDR3 region has 13 residues. The germline V gene encodes CDR1 SGHDT and CDR2 YYEEEE. CDR3: CASSPSGPWEQYF. CDR3 bases: TGTGCCAGCAGCCCTAGCGGGCCCTGGGAGCAGTACTTC.

This chain joins TRBV2 and TRBJ2-2; TRBD2 agrees at 7 bases. Trimming removed 8 bases from V and 3 bases from J; junction bases left unmatched: 9. The length of the CDR3 is 15 residues. Looked up from germline, CDR1 is SNHLY and CDR2 is FYNNEI. CDR3 amino acids: CASSHRGSDTGELFF. DNA of the CDR3: TGTGCCAGCTCCCACCGCGGGAGCGACACCGGGGAGCTGTTTTTT. Full variable domain (outside the CDR3, taken from reference TRBV2 and TRBJ2-2): EPEVTQTPSHQVTQMGQEVILRCVPISNHLYFYWYRQILGQKVEFLVSFYNNEISEKSEIFDDQFSVERPDGSNFTLKIRSTKLEDSAMYFCASSHRGSDTGELFFGEGSRLTVL.

The DNA for the CDR3 is TGTGCCAGTAGTACCCACAGCCAAGAGACCCAGTACTTC. Protein: CASSTHSQETQYF. The chain combines TRBV19 with TRBJ2-5, with D hard to call. The CDR3 consists of 13 residues. V was pared by 4 bases and J by 1 base, with 7 bases between. CDR1 is LNHDA, CDR2 SQIVND, per germline (reference sequence).

This rearrangement joins TRBV6-5 to TRBJ2-5, with D perhaps matching TRBD2 (5 bases). V was trimmed by 0 bases and J by 5 bases, leaving 16 bases between them. The CDR3 is 16 amino acids. Germline loops: CDR1 MNHEY, CDR2 SVGAGI. CDR3 coding DNA: TGTGCCAGCAGTTACTCGAGGGCGCTAGATGACGAGACCCAGTACTTC. As protein: CASSYSRALDDETQYF.

The V gene is TRBV7-3, the J gene TRBJ2-1; a possible D gene is TRBD2 (5 bases). CDR1 is SGHTA, CDR2 FQGTGA, per germline. V shed 2 bases and J shed 6 bases, with 14 bases lying between them. This CDR3 has 15 residues. CDR3: CASSLGLTGTNEQFF. The CDR3 DNA is TGTGCCAGCAGCTTAGGGCTTACGGGAACCAATGAGCAGTTCTTC.

The rearrangement uses TRBV28 and TRBJ1-5; 8 nucleotides match TRBD1. This CDR3 is built from 15 residues. V shed 3 bases and J 5 bases; nucleotides not matched to a gene: 6. Looked up from germline, CDR1 is MDHEN and CDR2 is SYDVKM. As DNA, the CDR3 is TGTGCCAGCAGTTTCAGCAGGGGGCGTGATCAGCCCCAGCATTTT. Translating gives CASSFSRGRDQPQHF.

The chain combines TRBV6-1 with TRBJ1-2; D might be TRBD1 (6 bases). Germline-derived CDR1 and CDR2 are MNHNS and SASEGT. The length of the CDR3 is 14 residues. Trimming cost V 6 bases and J 4 bases, with 15 bases left between them. CDR3 nucleotide sequence: TGTGCCAGCAGGGCATGGGGGGGGGCCTATGGCTACACCTTC. The encoded protein is CASRAWGGAYGYTF.

The rearrangement joins TRBV28 to TRBJ2-3; D remains unclear. V lost 3 bases and J lost 4, with 8 bases in between. In germline, CDR1 is MDHEN, CDR2 SYDVKM. The CDR3 contains 13 residues. The CDR3 spells CASSFSWADTQYF. As DNA, the CDR3 is TGTGCCAGCAGTTTCTCTTGGGCAGATACGCAGTATTTT.

The CDR3 DNA reads TGTGCCAGCGGTCCCGGACAGGGGACGGGCGAGCAGTACTTC. This sequence encodes CASGPGQGTGEQYF. This sequence joins TRBV2 and TRBJ2-7, with 9 positions matching TRBD1. V gave up 8 bases and J gave up 6 bases; unmatched junction bases: 11. The length of the CDR3 is 14 residues. From germline, CDR1 is SNHLY and CDR2 FYNNEI. The full variable domain, with the rest looked up from reference TRBV2 and TRBJ2-7, is EPEVTQTPSHQVTQMGQEVILRCVPISNHLYFYWYRQILGQKVEFLVSFYNNEISEKSEIFDDQFSVERPDGSNFTLKIRSTKLEDSAMYFCASGPGQGTGEQYFGPGTRLTVT.

The chain combines TRBV5-4 with TRBJ2-7; TRBD1 is a possible D gene (6 bases). Germline CDR1 and CDR2: SGHNT and YYREEE (reference sequence). Trimming left V 1 base short and J 2 bases short, with 7 bases between. The CDR3 spans 13 residues. The CDR3 loop reads CASSLRDTYEQYF. Written as DNA, the CDR3 is TGTGCCAGCAGCTTGCGGGACACCTACGAGCAGTACTTC.

This clone was detected only once. DNA of the CDR3: TGTGCCAGCAGCCTCAGGACAGGTGCCTTCCCTGACTATGGCTACACCTTC. It translates to CASSLRTGAFPDYGYTF. The V call is TRBV5-6, the J call TRBJ1-2; 7 bases line up with TRBD1. This CDR3 comprises 17 residues. The germline V gene encodes CDR1 SGHDT and CDR2 YYEEEE. With V trimmed by 4 bases and J by 3 bases, 15 bases remained unmatched.

This clone came up once. V and J are TRBV7-8 and TRBJ2-1, with 9 bases aligning to TRBD1. V was clipped by 6 bases and J by 1 base; unmatched bases: 13. This CDR3 region has 18 residues. Germline values: CDR1 SGHVS, CDR2 FQNEAQ. CDR3 coding DNA: TGTGCCAGCAGTTCGGGACAGGGTGGCTATTCGTCCTACAATGAGCAGTTCTTC. This encodes CASSSGQGGYSSYNEQFF. Full variable domain (missing parts from reference TRBV7-8 and TRBJ2-1): GAGVSQSPRYKVAKRGQDVALRCDPISGHVSLFWYQQALGQGPEFLTYFQNEAQLDKSGLPSDRFFAERPEGSVSTLKIQRTQQEDSAVYLCASSSGQGGYSSYNEQFFGPGTRLTVL.

The gene calls are TRBV15 and TRBJ2-7; the match to TRBD2 covers 8 bases. The trim removed 0 bases at V and 3 bases at J, leaving 13 bases unmatched. Per germline, CDR1 LNHNV and CDR2 YYDKDF (reference sequence). This CDR3 is 18 amino acids long. Written as DNA, the CDR3 is TGTGCCACCAGCAGAGATCGGTCGGTTGGGACTAGGTTCTACGAGCAGTACTTC. Its translation is CATSRDRSVGTRFYEQYF.

The genes are TRBV6-5 and TRBJ1-6, with TRBD1 as a possible D gene (5 bases). This CDR3 has 14 amino acids. V was clipped by 5 bases and J by 9 bases, with 14 bases between them. The germline gives CDR1 MNHEY, CDR2 SVGAGI. This CDR3 reads CASSSRGFTSPLHF. CDR3 coding DNA: TGTGCCAGCAGTAGTAGGGGTTTCACTTCACCCCTCCACTTT.

Only one count was recorded for this clone. J is TRBJ2-3 and V is TRBV6-5; D is uncertain. CDR3 size: 13 residues. With 8 bases removed from V and 3 bases from J, the gap between germline ends came to 12 bases. CDR1 is MNHEY, CDR2 SVGAGI, per germline. CDR3: CASGRYVTDTQYF. CDR3 coding DNA: TGTGCCAGCGGGCGTTATGTGACAGATACGCAGTATTTT.

The chain carries TRBV21-1 and TRBJ1-1; the table's D call, TRBD1, has no DNA check behind it. TRBV21-1 is a listed pseudogene. CDR3 length: 13 amino acids. CDR3 bases: TGTGCCAGCAGCAACAGGGTCTGTCCTGAAGCTTTCTTT. Its translation is CASSNRVCPEAFF.

This clone is a singleton in its sample. CDR3 in amino acids: CASSPGDRGYEQFF. In DNA form, the CDR3 reads TGTGCCAGTAGTCCCGGGGACAGGGGCTATGAGCAGTTCTTC. The V gene is TRBV19, the J gene TRBJ2-1; 10 nucleotides match TRBD1. J lost 8 bases, V lost 5 bases, and 6 bases had no gene match. From germline, CDR1 is LNHDA and CDR2 SQIVND (reference sequence). The CDR3 covers 14 residues.

V and J are TRBV28 and TRBJ1-1, with D perhaps TRBD1 (5 bases). Trimming shortened V by 5 bases and J by 0 bases, and 19 bases separated the two germline ends. Germline CDR1 reads MDHEN; CDR2 reads SYDVKM. The CDR3 consists of 17 residues. This CDR3 is CASSARQYATLNTEAFF. In nucleotides, the CDR3 is TGTGCCAGCAGTGCAAGACAGTACGCCACCTTGAACACTGAAGCTTTCTTT.